Given below is one T cell receptor beta chain in context. In the same sample, other DNA sequences code for this CDR3. Here immunoSEQ multiplex PCR was the method, and the copy in TCRdb shows in-frame clones only, minus some. The sample has approximately 760,000 clones; 70% to 90% are singletons. This sample stems from a study of shared T cell receptors in the human thymus. In germline, CDR1 is SGHTA, CDR2 FQGNSA. The germline V and J ends were trimmed by 0 bases and 0 bases, with 9 bases remaining between them. There are 17 residues in the CDR3. These same data were also listed under a study on human thymus T cells. That source adds: Thymus was obtained from resections taken during corrective heart surgery. Related research described strongly overlapping thymic repertoires in unrelated people.

This TCR was recovered from a girl in the first two years of life with a congenital heart defect. The material sequenced was thymocytes. The chain couples TRBV7-2 to TRBJ1-6; D is unresolved. The CDR3 reads CASSLAPVYSYNSPLHF. CDR3 in DNA: TGTGCCAGCAGCTTAGCGCCTGTCTACTCCTATAATTCACCCCTCCACTTT.